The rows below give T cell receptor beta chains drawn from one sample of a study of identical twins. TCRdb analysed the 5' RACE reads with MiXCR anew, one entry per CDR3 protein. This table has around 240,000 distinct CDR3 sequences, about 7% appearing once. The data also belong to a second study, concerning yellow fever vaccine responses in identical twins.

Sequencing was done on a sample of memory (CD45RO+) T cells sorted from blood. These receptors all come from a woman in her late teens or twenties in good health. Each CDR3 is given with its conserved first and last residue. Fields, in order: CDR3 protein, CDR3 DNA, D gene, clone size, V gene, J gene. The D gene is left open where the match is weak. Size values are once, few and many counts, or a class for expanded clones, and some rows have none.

cdr3_aa: CASRPRGTGDEKLFF; cdr3_nt: TGTGCCAGCAGACCTCGTGGGACAGGGGATGAAAAACTGTTTTTT; d_call: TRBD1; clone_size: few; v_call: TRBV6-1; j_call: TRBJ1-4
cdr3_aa: CSARRPVNNEQFF; cdr3_nt: TGCAGTGCTAGAAGACCCGTTAACAATGAGCAGTTCTTC; d_call: NA; clone_size: NA; v_call: TRBV20-1; j_call: TRBJ2-1
cdr3_aa: CSVPGQGIDTQYF; cdr3_nt: TGCAGTGTTCCGGGACAGGGGATAGATACGCAGTATTTT; d_call: TRBD1; clone_size: NA; v_call: TRBV20-1; j_call: TRBJ2-3
cdr3_aa: CASTLVSGRGMYEQYF; cdr3_nt: TGTGCCAGCACCTTAGTGAGCGGGAGAGGGATGTACGAGCAGTACTTC; d_call: TRBD2; clone_size: few; v_call: TRBV28; j_call: TRBJ2-7
cdr3_aa: CASSGTGLGEQFF; cdr3_nt: TGTGCCAGTTCCGGGACAGGGTTAGGGGAGCAGTTCTTC; d_call: TRBD1; clone_size: many; v_call: TRBV7-3; j_call: TRBJ2-1
cdr3_aa: CASTLYNEQFF; cdr3_nt: TGTGCCAGCACGTTATACAATGAGCAGTTCTTC; d_call: NA; clone_size: few; v_call: TRBV7-2; j_call: TRBJ2-1
cdr3_aa: CASSYSLTDDLQGTQYF; cdr3_nt: TGTGCCAGCAGTTACTCGCTGACAGATGATCTACAAGGGACCCAGTACTTC; d_call: NA; clone_size: NA; v_call: TRBV6-5; j_call: TRBJ2-5
cdr3_aa: CASSPENYLAKNIQYF; cdr3_nt: TGTGCCAGCAGTCCCGAGAACTACCTAGCCAAAAACATTCAGTACTTC; d_call: NA; clone_size: many; v_call: TRBV27; j_call: TRBJ2-4
cdr3_aa: CASSYSGWAGNYGYTF; cdr3_nt: TGTGCCAGCAGTTACTCGGGCTGGGCAGGGAACTATGGCTACACCTTC; d_call: NA; clone_size: NA; v_call: TRBV6-5; j_call: TRBJ1-2
cdr3_aa: CASSKTQGTTNEKLFF; cdr3_nt: TGTGCCAGCAGTAAGACACAGGGCACAACTAATGAAAAACTGTTTTTT; d_call: NA; clone_size: many; v_call: TRBV25-1; j_call: TRBJ1-4
cdr3_aa: CASSYGRSEEKLFF; cdr3_nt: TGTGCCAGCAGTTACGGGAGGTCGGAGGAAAAACTGTTTTTT; d_call: NA; clone_size: many; v_call: TRBV6-5; j_call: TRBJ1-4
cdr3_aa: CSAYLQGAVLGANVLTF; cdr3_nt: TGCAGCGCCTACCTACAGGGGGCGGTGTTGGGGGCCAACGTCCTGACTTTC; d_call: TRBD1; clone_size: few; v_call: TRBV29-1; j_call: TRBJ2-6
cdr3_aa: CASSGAITEYNSPLHF; cdr3_nt: TGCGCCAGCAGTGGGGCCATCACAGAATATAATTCACCCCTCCACTTT; d_call: NA; clone_size: many; v_call: TRBV10-2; j_call: TRBJ1-6
cdr3_aa: CASSAGPLNQPQHF; cdr3_nt: TGTGCCAGCAGTGCAGGACCGCTTAATCAGCCCCAGCATTTT; d_call: NA; clone_size: many; v_call: TRBV7-6; j_call: TRBJ1-5
cdr3_aa: CASRGLAGNTDTQYF; cdr3_nt: TGTGCCAGCAGGGGACTAGCGGGGAATACAGATACGCAGTATTTT; d_call: TRBD2; clone_size: NA; v_call: TRBV27; j_call: TRBJ2-3
cdr3_aa: CASSRADEQYF; cdr3_nt: TGTGCCAGTTCAAGGGCCGACGAGCAGTACTTC; d_call: NA; clone_size: NA; v_call: TRBV19; j_call: TRBJ2-7
cdr3_aa: CASSQDGTSGGATQYF; cdr3_nt: TGTGCCAGCAGCCAAGACGGGACTAGCGGGGGGGCAACGCAGTATTTT; d_call: TRBD2; clone_size: few; v_call: TRBV3-1; j_call: TRBJ2-3
cdr3_aa: CASSLALGDTQYF; cdr3_nt: TGTGCCAGCAGCTTGGCGCTAGGAGATACGCAGTATTTT; d_call: NA; clone_size: many; v_call: TRBV5-5; j_call: TRBJ2-3
cdr3_aa: CASSSIGGAALDTQYF; cdr3_nt: TGCGCCAGCAGCAGCATCGGGGGGGCCGCGTTAGATACGCAGTATTTT; d_call: TRBD2; clone_size: NA; v_call: TRBV5-1; j_call: TRBJ2-3
cdr3_aa: CASSNNRRSNYGYTF; cdr3_nt: TGTGCCAGCAGCAATAATCGGCGGAGTAACTATGGCTACACCTTC; d_call: NA; clone_size: many; v_call: TRBV7-9; j_call: TRBJ1-2
cdr3_aa: CASSPPKGTNTEAFF; cdr3_nt: TGTGCCAGCTCACCACCGAAAGGGACGAACACTGAAGCTTTCTTT; d_call: NA; clone_size: many; v_call: TRBV18; j_call: TRBJ1-1
cdr3_aa: CASSHRDGANVLTF; cdr3_nt: TGTGCCAGCAGCCACCGGGATGGGGCCAACGTCCTGACTTTC; d_call: NA; clone_size: NA; v_call: TRBV3-1; j_call: TRBJ2-6
cdr3_aa: CASSQDPRHSGELFF; cdr3_nt: TGCGCCAGCAGCCAAGATCCGCGGCACTCCGGGGAGCTGTTTTTT; d_call: NA; clone_size: NA; v_call: TRBV4-1; j_call: TRBJ2-2
cdr3_aa: CASSPASGSSYEQYF; cdr3_nt: TGTGCCAGCAGCCCGGCTAGCGGGAGCTCCTACGAGCAGTACTTC; d_call: TRBD2; clone_size: NA; v_call: TRBV5-5; j_call: TRBJ2-7
cdr3_aa: CASSSYSGGSYNEQFF; cdr3_nt: TGTGCCAGCAGTTCCTACAGCGGGGGCTCTTACAATGAGCAGTTCTTC; d_call: TRBD2; clone_size: few; v_call: TRBV28; j_call: TRBJ2-1
cdr3_aa: CASIPSVVGQLYEQYF; cdr3_nt: TGTGCCAGCATCCCATCGGTGGTGGGACAGTTATACGAGCAGTACTTC; d_call: TRBD1; clone_size: NA; v_call: TRBV28; j_call: TRBJ2-7
cdr3_aa: CASSETSEGGYEQYF; cdr3_nt: TGTGCCAGCAGTGAGACTAGCGAGGGTGGCTACGAGCAGTACTTC; d_call: TRBD2; clone_size: NA; v_call: TRBV6-1; j_call: TRBJ2-7
cdr3_aa: CASSYPVSTGFASTDTQYF; cdr3_nt: TGTGCCAGCAGTTACCCCGTCTCGACGGGTTTTGCTAGCACAGATACGCAGTATTTT; d_call: NA; clone_size: NA; v_call: TRBV6-5; j_call: TRBJ2-3
cdr3_aa: CASTQGRRERAGELFF; cdr3_nt: TGTGCCAGCACCCAGGGTCGGCGGGAGAGGGCCGGGGAGCTGTTTTTT; d_call: TRBD2; clone_size: NA; v_call: TRBV3-1; j_call: TRBJ2-2
cdr3_aa: CASSLPQYDTQYF; cdr3_nt: TGTGCCAGCAGTTTACCCCAGTACGATACGCAGTATTTT; d_call: NA; clone_size: many; v_call: TRBV28; j_call: TRBJ2-3
cdr3_aa: CASSSDRGGEQFF; cdr3_nt: TGTGCCAGCAGCTCGGACAGGGGTGGCGAGCAGTTCTTC; d_call: TRBD1; clone_size: NA; v_call: TRBV7-2; j_call: TRBJ2-1
cdr3_aa: CASSTIRSKDRGGTDTQYF; cdr3_nt: TGTGCCAGCAGCACCATTAGGAGCAAGGACAGGGGAGGAACAGATACGCAGTATTTT; d_call: TRBD1; clone_size: many; v_call: TRBV7-6; j_call: TRBJ2-3
cdr3_aa: CASSLVGGGNTGELFF; cdr3_nt: TGTGCCAGCAGCTTAGTAGGCGGGGGCAACACCGGGGAGCTGTTTTTT; d_call: NA; clone_size: NA; v_call: TRBV7-6; j_call: TRBJ2-2
cdr3_aa: CASSSPGGYNEQFF; cdr3_nt: TGTGCCAGCAGCTCCCCGGGGGGCTACAATGAGCAGTTCTTC; d_call: TRBD2; clone_size: many; v_call: TRBV28; j_call: TRBJ2-1
cdr3_aa: CASSQSGLASETQYF; cdr3_nt: TGTGCCAGCAGCCAATCGGGACTAGCGTCTGAGACCCAGTACTTC; d_call: TRBD2; clone_size: many; v_call: TRBV4-2; j_call: TRBJ2-5
cdr3_aa: CSASPTSGKNNEQFF; cdr3_nt: TGCAGTGCTAGCCCCACTAGCGGGAAAAACAATGAGCAGTTCTTC; d_call: TRBD2; clone_size: NA; v_call: TRBV20-1; j_call: TRBJ2-1
cdr3_aa: CASSLPTNTGELFF; cdr3_nt: TGTGCCAGCAGCTTACCGACTAACACCGGGGAGCTGTTTTTT; d_call: NA; clone_size: many; v_call: TRBV11-2; j_call: TRBJ2-2
cdr3_aa: CASVRGDQPQHF; cdr3_nt: TGTGCCAGCGTGAGGGGGGATCAGCCCCAGCATTTT; d_call: NA; clone_size: few; v_call: TRBV28; j_call: TRBJ1-5
cdr3_aa: CASSPETSGRGETQYF; cdr3_nt: TGCGCCAGCAGCCCGGAGACTAGCGGGAGGGGAGAGACCCAGTACTTC; d_call: TRBD2; clone_size: few; v_call: TRBV5-1; j_call: TRBJ2-5
cdr3_aa: CASSESAVEKLFF; cdr3_nt: TGTGCCAGCAGTGAATCGGCGGTTGAAAAACTGTTTTTT; d_call: NA; clone_size: few; v_call: TRBV2; j_call: TRBJ1-4
cdr3_aa: CASSERGAPSYGYTF; cdr3_nt: TGTGCCAGCAGTGAACGGGGGGCCCCTAGCTATGGCTACACCTTC; d_call: NA; clone_size: NA; v_call: TRBV2; j_call: TRBJ1-2
cdr3_aa: CASSRTDTQYF; cdr3_nt: TGTGCCAGCAGCAGAACAGATACGCAGTATTTT; d_call: NA; clone_size: medium-sized; v_call: TRBV12-3/TRBV12-4; j_call: TRBJ2-3
cdr3_aa: CASAFRTGTQYF; cdr3_nt: TGTGCCAGCGCATTTCGGACGGGTACGCAGTATTTT; d_call: NA; clone_size: few; v_call: TRBV7-2; j_call: TRBJ2-3
cdr3_aa: CASSLVGTNYEQYF; cdr3_nt: TGCGCCAGCAGCTTGGTGGGGACAAACTACGAGCAGTACTTC; d_call: NA; clone_size: NA; v_call: TRBV5-1; j_call: TRBJ2-7
cdr3_aa: CASSERDWTHMHF; cdr3_nt: TGTGCCAGCAGTGAAAGGGACTGGACCCACATGCATTTT; d_call: NA; clone_size: many; v_call: TRBV6-1; j_call: TRBJ1-5
cdr3_aa: CATDSRGQDQYGYTF; cdr3_nt: TGTGCCACAGATTCCCGAGGACAGGACCAATATGGCTACACCTTC; d_call: TRBD1; clone_size: many; v_call: TRBV12-3/TRBV12-4; j_call: TRBJ1-2
cdr3_aa: CASSRDRGRGNYGYTF; cdr3_nt: TGTGCCAGCAGCCGGGACAGGGGGCGAGGGAACTATGGCTACACCTTC; d_call: TRBD1; clone_size: NA; v_call: TRBV27; j_call: TRBJ1-2
cdr3_aa: CASSPRTGNGIEAFF; cdr3_nt: TGTGCCAGCAGCCCCCGGACAGGGAATGGAATTGAAGCTTTCTTT; d_call: TRBD1; clone_size: few; v_call: TRBV7-9; j_call: TRBJ1-1
cdr3_aa: CASSPTSGGAGVEQFF; cdr3_nt: TGCGCCAGCAGCCCGACTAGCGGGGGGGCTGGAGTTGAGCAGTTCTTC; d_call: TRBD2; clone_size: many; v_call: TRBV5-1; j_call: TRBJ2-1
cdr3_aa: CASSPVGGGYNEQFF; cdr3_nt: TGTGCCAGCAGCCCCGTGGGAGGGGGCTACAATGAGCAGTTCTTC; d_call: NA; clone_size: NA; v_call: TRBV7-8; j_call: TRBJ2-1
cdr3_aa: CASLTTRYGYTF; cdr3_nt: TGCGCCAGCCTGACCACCCGCTATGGCTACACCTTC; d_call: NA; clone_size: few; v_call: TRBV10-2; j_call: TRBJ1-2
cdr3_aa: CASSQALGETQYF; cdr3_nt: TGTGCCAGCAGCCAGGCCCTCGGGGAGACCCAGTACTTC; d_call: NA; clone_size: NA; v_call: TRBV5-4; j_call: TRBJ2-5
cdr3_aa: CASSWATGGNEQFF; cdr3_nt: TGCGCCAGCAGCTGGGCCACAGGGGGCAATGAGCAGTTCTTC; d_call: TRBD1; clone_size: few; v_call: TRBV5-1; j_call: TRBJ2-1
cdr3_aa: CASRDRGPPAEAFF; cdr3_nt: TGTGCCAGCAGGGACAGGGGGCCACCGGCTGAAGCTTTCTTT; d_call: TRBD1; clone_size: NA; v_call: TRBV3-1; j_call: TRBJ1-1
cdr3_aa: CASSERDYGYTF; cdr3_nt: TGTGCCAGCAGCGAGCGGGATTATGGCTACACCTTC; d_call: NA; clone_size: many; v_call: TRBV9; j_call: TRBJ1-2
cdr3_aa: CATNPGSGGVETQYF; cdr3_nt: TGTGCCACCAACCCGGGGAGCGGAGGAGTGGAGACCCAGTACTTC; d_call: NA; clone_size: NA; v_call: TRBV24-1; j_call: TRBJ2-5
cdr3_aa: CSARASGWYNEQFF; cdr3_nt: TGCAGTGCTAGAGCTAGCGGGTGGTACAATGAGCAGTTCTTC; d_call: TRBD2; clone_size: NA; v_call: TRBV20-1; j_call: TRBJ2-1
cdr3_aa: CASSSDGSGAYEQYF; cdr3_nt: TGCGCCAGCAGTTCGGACGGCTCCGGGGCCTACGAGCAGTACTTC; d_call: NA; clone_size: many; v_call: TRBV5-1; j_call: TRBJ2-7
cdr3_aa: CASSIGGVNYGYTF; cdr3_nt: TGTGCCAGTAGTATAGGTGGGGTCAACTATGGCTACACCTTC; d_call: NA; clone_size: NA; v_call: TRBV19; j_call: TRBJ1-2
cdr3_aa: CSARGLDHYYEQYF; cdr3_nt: TGCAGTGCTAGGGGACTAGACCACTACTACGAGCAGTACTTC; d_call: TRBD2; clone_size: few; v_call: TRBV20-1; j_call: TRBJ2-7